A selection of T cell receptor beta chains follows, all from one sample in a study of CD8 T cells in ankylosing spondylitis. One entry per CDR3 protein, called by TCRdb with MiXCR from the 5' RACE reads. Of about 840,000 distinct CDR3 sequences listed, roughly 10% were seen once; the top ten hold more than 0.5%. Sequencing was done on a sample of blood, either unsorted or a sorted T cell fraction (not recorded which). Every receptor here comes from a male donor with ankylosing spondylitis. Each CDR3 is given with its conserved first and last residue. A D gene is named only where the DNA matches it firmly. Only some rows state a clone size, as once, few, many or a class for expanded clones.

clone size: few; J gene: TRBJ2-1; V gene: TRBV4-2; D gene: TRBD2; CDR3 DNA: TGTGCCAGCAGCCAAGTCAGAGGACTAGCGCAGGACAATGAGCAGTTCTTC; CDR3 protein: CASSQVRGLAQDNEQFF
clone size: NA; J gene: TRBJ1-2; V gene: TRBV5-1; D gene: TRBD1; CDR3 DNA: TGCGCCAGCTCAAGGGGGACAGGGGGCGTCTATGGCTACACCTTC; CDR3 protein: CASSRGTGGVYGYTF
clone size: few; J gene: TRBJ1-2; V gene: TRBV7-2; D gene: TRBD1; CDR3 DNA: TGTGCCAGCAGCGCTACAGGGGAGGTTTTTGGCTACACCTTC; CDR3 protein: CASSATGEVFGYTF
clone size: many; J gene: TRBJ1-2; V gene: TRBV7-2; D gene: NA; CDR3 DNA: TGTGCCAGCAGCTTAGCGCAAGGCTATGGCTACACCTTC; CDR3 protein: CASSLAQGYGYTF
clone size: NA; J gene: TRBJ2-3; V gene: TRBV20-1; D gene: NA; CDR3 DNA: TGCAGTGCTCCCGGAAGGGCGCCTGCTAGCACAGATACGCAGTATTTT; CDR3 protein: CSAPGRAPASTDTQYF
clone size: many; J gene: TRBJ2-7; V gene: TRBV20-1; D gene: NA; CDR3 DNA: TGCAGTGCTAGTCGGCAGCTATACGAGCAGTACTTC; CDR3 protein: CSASRQLYEQYF
clone size: NA; J gene: TRBJ2-2; V gene: TRBV11-2; D gene: TRBD2; CDR3 DNA: TGTGCCAGCAGCTCCACCCCGCTAGCGGGGGGCACCGGGGAGCTGTTTTTT; CDR3 protein: CASSSTPLAGGTGELFF
clone size: NA; J gene: TRBJ1-1; V gene: TRBV11-2; D gene: TRBD1; CDR3 DNA: TGTGCCAGCAGCATGGACAGGGCTGGTGAAGCTTTCTTT; CDR3 protein: CASSMDRAGEAFF
clone size: few; J gene: TRBJ2-7; V gene: TRBV15; D gene: TRBD2; CDR3 DNA: TGTGCCACCAGCGAGGGACTAGCGGGAATCCTCTCCTACGAGCAGTACTTC; CDR3 protein: CATSEGLAGILSYEQYF
clone size: many; J gene: TRBJ1-2; V gene: TRBV29-1; D gene: TRBD1; CDR3 DNA: TGCAGCGCCGAAAGACAGGGGAGGCCGTATGGCTACACCTTC; CDR3 protein: CSAERQGRPYGYTF
clone size: many; J gene: TRBJ1-1; V gene: TRBV12-3/TRBV12-4; D gene: TRBD1; CDR3 DNA: TGTGCCAGCAGTAAAAGACAGGGGACTGAAGCTTTCTTT; CDR3 protein: CASSKRQGTEAFF
clone size: NA; J gene: TRBJ2-3; V gene: TRBV4-2; D gene: TRBD2; CDR3 DNA: TGTGCCAGCAGCCCTCGCGGGGGGCTTTCAGATACGCAGTATTTT; CDR3 protein: CASSPRGGLSDTQYF
clone size: few; J gene: TRBJ2-1; V gene: TRBV9; D gene: TRBD1; CDR3 DNA: TGTGCCAGCAGCCCGCGACTCAGGGACAGTAACAATGAGCAGTTCTTC; CDR3 protein: CASSPRLRDSNNEQFF
clone size: NA; J gene: TRBJ2-7; V gene: TRBV20-1; D gene: NA; CDR3 DNA: TGCAGTGCTAGTCCCCTTGTCCTCCTCTTTTCCCACGAGCAGTACTTC; CDR3 protein: CSASPLVLLFSHEQYF
clone size: few; J gene: TRBJ2-7; V gene: TRBV24-1; D gene: TRBD2; CDR3 DNA: TGTGCCACCCGACGGGGGGACGAGCAGTACTTC; CDR3 protein: CATRRGDEQYF
clone size: NA; J gene: TRBJ1-1; V gene: TRBV5-1; D gene: NA; CDR3 DNA: TGCGCCACCAGGAGGGAGCACAACACTGAAGCTTTCTTT; CDR3 protein: CATRREHNTEAFF
clone size: few; J gene: TRBJ2-2; V gene: TRBV7-2; D gene: NA; CDR3 DNA: TGTGCCAGCAGCTTCGTCGTCAGCAGCACCGGGGAGCTGTTTTTT; CDR3 protein: CASSFVVSSTGELFF
clone size: NA; J gene: TRBJ2-7; V gene: TRBV5-1; D gene: NA; CDR3 DNA: TGCGCCAGCAGTTCTGGGGGTTCCCGACCCTACGAGCAGTACTTC; CDR3 protein: CASSSGGSRPYEQYF
clone size: NA; J gene: TRBJ1-1; V gene: TRBV10-2; D gene: TRBD1; CDR3 DNA: TGCGCCAGCAGCCGACGGACAGGGGGGGAGAAAAATGAAGCTTTCTTT; CDR3 protein: CASSRRTGGEKNEAFF
clone size: few; J gene: TRBJ1-2; V gene: TRBV20-1; D gene: NA; CDR3 DNA: TGCAGTGCCCCGACGGACGTCAGCTACACCTTC; CDR3 protein: CSAPTDVSYTF
clone size: NA; J gene: TRBJ2-5; V gene: TRBV18; D gene: TRBD1; CDR3 DNA: TGTGCCAGCTCACCAGACAGGGGTGTGGAGACCCAGTACTTC; CDR3 protein: CASSPDRGVETQYF
clone size: many; J gene: TRBJ1-1; V gene: TRBV6-1; D gene: NA; CDR3 DNA: TGTGCCAGCAGTCATACTTCAGGGGACACTGAAGCTTTCTTT; CDR3 protein: CASSHTSGDTEAFF